This T cell receptor beta chain was sequenced for a study of blood T cell repertoires in COVID-19. Study overall: The United States, Italy and Spain provided the acute and convalescent COVID-19 samples. From T cells, B-cell-depleted T cells, or PBMCs came the material, which was cDNA or gDNA.

Per germline, CDR1 GTSNPN and CDR2 SVGIG (reference sequence). V lost 4 bases, J lost 10 bases, and 6 bases stayed unmatched. The CDR3 spans 14 residues. Generated by immunoSEQ multiplex PCR, the TCRdb table keeps only in-frame clones and is missing some. The profile covers 200,000 to 250,000 clones, with 87% appearing a single time and roughly 10% taken by the ten largest. Those enrolled, adults aged roughly 18 to 95 years, came from some 25 US areas. This TCR was recovered from a man in his thirties or forties who had recovered from COVID-19. V usage is TRBV30 and J usage is TRBJ2-1, with TRBD2 identical over 14 bases. Material for sequencing was PBMCs or T cells enriched from blood (not recorded which). CDR3 nucleotides: TGTGCCTGGACCCCGGGACTAGCGGGAGTAGAGCAGTTCTTC. Translated, it gives CAWTPGLAGVEQFF.